The source of this TCR beta chain is a study of cytomegalovirus exposure and HLA in healthy donors. With regard to this clone: As yet, its antigen is unknown.

Study-wide results and limits: A later analysis linked a missense variant in DCLRE1C to the trimming of TCR beta V and J genes. Researchers counted around 160 TCR beta chains as cytomegalovirus-associated. For presence/absence analyses, sequencing depth was assumed to be roughly uniform across donors.

CDR1 and CDR2 (germline): PRHDT, FYEKMQ (reference sequence). The CDR3 is 15 amino acids. With 5 bases clipped from V and 3 bases from J, the junction kept 6 bases outside the gene matches. With 60 Vbeta and 13 Jbeta primers, the PCR was carried out. Only in-frame clones appear in the TCRdb table, and some are missing; sequencing was by immunoSEQ multiplex PCR. The sample lists around 97,000 clones, around two thirds occurring once. This receptor was identified in a woman aged 45-65 years in good health and CMV-seronegative. The chain links TRBV13 to TRBJ2-5; 10 nucleotides agree with TRBD2. The material sequenced was PBMCs. CDR3 region: CASSLRTSGKETQYF. Here the CDR3 DNA reads TGTGCCAGCAGCCTCCGGACTAGCGGAAAAGAGACCCAGTACTTC.